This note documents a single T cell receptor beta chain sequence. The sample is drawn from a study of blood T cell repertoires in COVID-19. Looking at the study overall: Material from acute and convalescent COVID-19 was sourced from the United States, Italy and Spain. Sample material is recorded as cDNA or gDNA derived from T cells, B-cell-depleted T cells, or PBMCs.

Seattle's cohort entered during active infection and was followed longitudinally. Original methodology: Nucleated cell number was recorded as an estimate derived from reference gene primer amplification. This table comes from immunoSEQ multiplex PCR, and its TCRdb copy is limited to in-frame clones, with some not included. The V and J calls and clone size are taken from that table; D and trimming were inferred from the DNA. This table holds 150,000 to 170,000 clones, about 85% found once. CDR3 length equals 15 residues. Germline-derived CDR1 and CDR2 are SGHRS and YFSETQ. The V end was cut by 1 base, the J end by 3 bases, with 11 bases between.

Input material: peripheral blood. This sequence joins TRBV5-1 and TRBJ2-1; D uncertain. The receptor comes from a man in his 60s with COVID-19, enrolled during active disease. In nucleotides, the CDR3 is TGCGCCAGCAGCTTGCTGGCAGCGAGCTACAATGAGCAGTTCTTC. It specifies CASSLLAASYNEQFF.